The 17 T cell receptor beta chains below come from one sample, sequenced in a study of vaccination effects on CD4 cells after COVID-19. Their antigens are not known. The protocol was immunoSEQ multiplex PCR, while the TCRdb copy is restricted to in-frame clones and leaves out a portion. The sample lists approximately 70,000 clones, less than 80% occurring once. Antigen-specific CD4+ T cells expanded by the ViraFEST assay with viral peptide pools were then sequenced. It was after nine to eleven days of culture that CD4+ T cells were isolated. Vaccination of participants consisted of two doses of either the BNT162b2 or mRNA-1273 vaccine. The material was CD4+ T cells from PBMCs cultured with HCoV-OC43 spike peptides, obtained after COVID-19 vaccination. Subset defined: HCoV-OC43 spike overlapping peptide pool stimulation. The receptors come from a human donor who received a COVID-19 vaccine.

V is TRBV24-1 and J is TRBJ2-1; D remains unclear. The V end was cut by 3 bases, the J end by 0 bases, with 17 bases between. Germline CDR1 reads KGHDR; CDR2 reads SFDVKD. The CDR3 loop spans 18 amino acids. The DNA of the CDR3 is TGTGCCACCAGTGATAATCACCTGCGAAAAACCTCCTACAATGAGCAGTTCTTC. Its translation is CATSDNHLRKTSYNEQFF.

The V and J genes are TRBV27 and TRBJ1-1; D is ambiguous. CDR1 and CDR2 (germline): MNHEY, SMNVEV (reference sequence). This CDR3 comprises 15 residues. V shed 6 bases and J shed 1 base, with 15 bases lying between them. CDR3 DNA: TGTGCCAGCAGCTCCGGACGGAACAAGAACACTGAAGCTTTCTTT. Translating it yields CASSSGRNKNTEAFF.

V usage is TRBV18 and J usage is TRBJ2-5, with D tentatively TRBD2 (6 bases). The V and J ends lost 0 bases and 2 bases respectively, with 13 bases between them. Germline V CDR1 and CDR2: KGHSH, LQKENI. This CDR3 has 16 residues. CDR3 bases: TGTGCCAGCTCACCACCGGAGGCGGGGTTACAAGAGACCCAGTACTTC. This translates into CASSPPEAGLQETQYF.

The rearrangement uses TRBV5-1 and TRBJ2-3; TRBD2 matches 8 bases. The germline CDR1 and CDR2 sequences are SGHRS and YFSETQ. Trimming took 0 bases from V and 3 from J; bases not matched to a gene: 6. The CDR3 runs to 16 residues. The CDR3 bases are TGCGCCAGCAGCTTGGCCTCGCGGGGGGAAACAGATACGCAGTATTTT. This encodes CASSLASRGETDTQYF.

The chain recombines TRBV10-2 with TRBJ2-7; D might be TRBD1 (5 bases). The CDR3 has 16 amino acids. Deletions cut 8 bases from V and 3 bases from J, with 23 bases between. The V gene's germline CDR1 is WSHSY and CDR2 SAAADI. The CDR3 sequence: CASDYLTANYFYEQYV. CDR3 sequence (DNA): TGCGCCAGCGATTACCTGACAGCGAATTATTTCTACGAGCAGTACGTC.

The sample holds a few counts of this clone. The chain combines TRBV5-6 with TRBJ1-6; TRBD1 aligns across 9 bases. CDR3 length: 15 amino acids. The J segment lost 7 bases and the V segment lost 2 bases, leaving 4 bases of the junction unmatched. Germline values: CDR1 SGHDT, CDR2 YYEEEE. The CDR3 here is CASSLGTGFNSPLHF. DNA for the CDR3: TGTGCCAGCAGCTTAGGGACAGGGTTCAATTCACCCCTCCACTTT.

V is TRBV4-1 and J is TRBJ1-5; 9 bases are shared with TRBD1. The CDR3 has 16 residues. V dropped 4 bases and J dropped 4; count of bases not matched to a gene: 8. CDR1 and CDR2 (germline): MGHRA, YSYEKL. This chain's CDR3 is CASSLSGTGLNQPQHF. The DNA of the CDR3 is TGCGCCAGCAGCCTATCCGGGACAGGGTTAAATCAGCCCCAGCATTTT.

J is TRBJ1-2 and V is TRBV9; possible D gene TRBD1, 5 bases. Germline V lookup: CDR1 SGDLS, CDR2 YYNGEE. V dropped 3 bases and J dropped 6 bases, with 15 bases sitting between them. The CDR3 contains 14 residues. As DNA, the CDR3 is TGTGCCAGCAGCGCGTTACGGGGGAACGATGGCTACACCTTC. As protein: CASSALRGNDGYTF.

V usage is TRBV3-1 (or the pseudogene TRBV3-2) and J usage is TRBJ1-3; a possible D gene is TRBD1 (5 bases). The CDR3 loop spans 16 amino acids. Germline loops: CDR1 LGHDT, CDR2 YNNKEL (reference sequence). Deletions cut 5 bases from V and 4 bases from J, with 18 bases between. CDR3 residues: CASSFGWGEAGNTIYF. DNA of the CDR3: TGTGCCAGCAGCTTCGGATGGGGGGAAGCAGGAAACACCATATATTTT.

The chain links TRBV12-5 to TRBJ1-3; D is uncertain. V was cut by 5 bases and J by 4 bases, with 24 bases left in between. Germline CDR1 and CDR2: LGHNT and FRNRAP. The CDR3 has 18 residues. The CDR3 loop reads CASGGSPLAEDPGNTIYF. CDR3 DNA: TGTGCTAGTGGTGGATCCCCTCTGGCAGAGGATCCAGGAAACACCATATATTTT.

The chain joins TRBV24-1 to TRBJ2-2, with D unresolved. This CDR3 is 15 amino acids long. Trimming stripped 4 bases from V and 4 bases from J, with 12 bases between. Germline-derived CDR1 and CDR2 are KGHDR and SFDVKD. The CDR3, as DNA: TGTGCCACCAGTGACCCTTCAGACGGCACCGGGGAGCTGTTTTTT. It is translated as CATSDPSDGTGELFF.

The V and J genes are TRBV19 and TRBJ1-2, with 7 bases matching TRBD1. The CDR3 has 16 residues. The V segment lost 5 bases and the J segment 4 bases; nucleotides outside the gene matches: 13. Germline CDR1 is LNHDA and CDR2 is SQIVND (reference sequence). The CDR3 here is CASSAQGGRGSYGYTF. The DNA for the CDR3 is TGTGCCAGTAGTGCCCAAGGGGGCAGGGGGAGCTATGGCTACACCTTC.

In DNA form, the CDR3 reads TGTGCCAGCAGCTTGGGTGGCGCCGGCTCTGGAAACACCATATATTTT. Translated: CASSLGGAGSGNTIYF. The rearrangement uses TRBV5-4 and TRBJ1-3; D is unresolved. The CDR3 contains 16 residues. With 0 bases removed from V and 0 bases from J, the gap between germline ends came to 10 bases. The germline gives CDR1 SGHNT, CDR2 YYREEE (reference sequence).

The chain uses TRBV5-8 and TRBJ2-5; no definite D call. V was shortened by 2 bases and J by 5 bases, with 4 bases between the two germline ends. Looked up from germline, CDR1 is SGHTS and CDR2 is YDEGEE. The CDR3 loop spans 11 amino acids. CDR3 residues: CASSFLETQYF. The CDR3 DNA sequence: TGTGCCAGCAGCTTCTTGGAGACCCAGTACTTC. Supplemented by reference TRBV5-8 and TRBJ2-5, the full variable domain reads EAGVTQSPTHLIKTRGQQATLRCSPISGHTSVYWYQQALGLGLQFLLWYDEGEERNRGNFPPRFSGRQFPNYSSELNVNALELEDSALYLCASSFLETQYFGPGTRLLVL.

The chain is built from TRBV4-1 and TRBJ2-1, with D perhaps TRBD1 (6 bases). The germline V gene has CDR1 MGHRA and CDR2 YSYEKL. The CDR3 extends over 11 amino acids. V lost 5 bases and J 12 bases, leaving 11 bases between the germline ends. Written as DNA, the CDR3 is TGCGCCAGCAGCTGGGGGCGGTGGCAGTTCTTC. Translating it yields CASSWGRWQFF.

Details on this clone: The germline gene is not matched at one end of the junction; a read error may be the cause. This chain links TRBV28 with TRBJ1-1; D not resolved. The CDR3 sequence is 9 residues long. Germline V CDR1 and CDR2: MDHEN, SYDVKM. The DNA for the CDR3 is TGTGCCAGCAGTCCCCCCACGATCTTT. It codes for CASSPPTIF.

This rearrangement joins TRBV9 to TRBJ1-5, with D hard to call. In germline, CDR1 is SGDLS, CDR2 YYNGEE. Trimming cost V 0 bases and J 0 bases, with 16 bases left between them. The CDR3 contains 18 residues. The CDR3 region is CASSVACQPVYSNQPQHF. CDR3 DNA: TGTGCCAGCAGCGTAGCTTGTCAGCCCGTTTATAGCAATCAGCCCCAGCATTTT.